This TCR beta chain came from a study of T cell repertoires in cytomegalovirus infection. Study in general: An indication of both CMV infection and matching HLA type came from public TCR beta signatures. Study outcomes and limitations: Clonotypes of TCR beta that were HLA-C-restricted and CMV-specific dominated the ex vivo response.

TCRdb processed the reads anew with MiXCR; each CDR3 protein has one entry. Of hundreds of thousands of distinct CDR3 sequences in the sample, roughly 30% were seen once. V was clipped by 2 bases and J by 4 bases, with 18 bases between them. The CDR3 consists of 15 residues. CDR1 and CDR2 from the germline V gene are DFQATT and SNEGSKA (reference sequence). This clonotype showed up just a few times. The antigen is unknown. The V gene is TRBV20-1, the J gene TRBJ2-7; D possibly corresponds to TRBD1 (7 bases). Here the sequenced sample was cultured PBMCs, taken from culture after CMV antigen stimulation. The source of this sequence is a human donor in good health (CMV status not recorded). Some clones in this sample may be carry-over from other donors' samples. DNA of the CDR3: TGCAGTGCTAGACGACCGGGACTCAGGGGGTACGAGCAGTACTTC. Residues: CSARRPGLRGYEQYF.